The clone carrying this T cell receptor beta chain has only a few counts. The CDR3 spans 10 residues. Germline values: CDR1 DFQATT, CDR2 SNEGSKA (reference sequence). Trimming took 5 bases from V and 5 from J, leaving 6 bases between them. Libraries were prepared by immunoSEQ multiplex PCR; TCRdb keeps only in-frame clonotypes and omits some of them. This table has some 20,000 clones, approximately 88% appearing once. The sample belongs to a study of T cell clones after liver transplantation. Across the whole study: TCRbeta sequencing after a pre-transplant mixed lymphocyte reaction identified graft-donor-reactive clones, later tracked in post-transplant blood.

Sequencing used CD8+ T cells from blood, obtained before liver transplant. The V and J genes are TRBV20-1 and TRBJ1-1; D uncertain. This clonotype was obtained from a human donor who received a liver transplant. The CDR3 is CSASWTEAFF. The CDR3 nucleotides are TGCAGTGCTTCCTGGACTGAAGCTTTCTTT.